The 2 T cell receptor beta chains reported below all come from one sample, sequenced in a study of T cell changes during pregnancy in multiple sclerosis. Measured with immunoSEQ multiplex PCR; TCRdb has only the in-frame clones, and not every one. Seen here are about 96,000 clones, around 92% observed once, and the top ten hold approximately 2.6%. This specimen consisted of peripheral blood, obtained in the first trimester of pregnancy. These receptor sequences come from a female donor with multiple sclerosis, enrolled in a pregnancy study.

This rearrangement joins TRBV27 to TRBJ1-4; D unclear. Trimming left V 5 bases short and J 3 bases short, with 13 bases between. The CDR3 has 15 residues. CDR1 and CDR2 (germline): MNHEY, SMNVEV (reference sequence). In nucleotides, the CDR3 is TGTGCCAGCAGTCCCCGGAAGCGGCCTAATGAAAAACTGTTTTTT. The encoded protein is CASSPRKRPNEKLFF.

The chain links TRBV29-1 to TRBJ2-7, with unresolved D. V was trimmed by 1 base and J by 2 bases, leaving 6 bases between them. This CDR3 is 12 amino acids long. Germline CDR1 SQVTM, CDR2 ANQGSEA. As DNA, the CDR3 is TGCAGCGTTGAAGTACAAGCCTACGAGCAGTACTTC. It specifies CSVEVQAYEQYF.